This T cell receptor beta chain was captured by sequencing in a study of CD8 T cells in ankylosing spondylitis. General observations from the study: In reactive arthritis synovial fluid and blood, some motif variants had been reported before. A CD8+ phenotype characterized the disease-linked clones, which were relatively rare in peripheral blood. Reported data indicate significant enrichment of disease-linked clones within matched ankylosing spondylitis synovial fluid. A TCR beta motif of 7 to 9 highly homologous variants seemed to mark ankylosing spondylitis blood.

Molecular-barcoded quantitative 5'-RACE produced these TCR beta libraries. TCRdb analysed the 5' RACE reads with MiXCR anew, one entry per CDR3 protein. In the table there are around 430,000 distinct CDR3 sequences, approximately 17% of which are singletons. This clonotype was found many times. What it recognizes is unknown. This TCR derives from a male donor with ankylosing spondylitis. Specimen: blood, either unsorted or a sorted T cell fraction (not recorded which).

Here the CDR3 DNA reads TGCAGCGTTGAAGGAGCAGGGACGGGACAGCCCCAGCATTTT. It translates to CSVEGAGTGQPQHF. This chain joins TRBV29-1 and TRBJ1-5; weak D call: TRBD1 (5 bases). Germline CDR1 reads SQVTM; CDR2 reads ANQGSEA. V lost 1 base to trimming and J lost 7 bases, with 14 bases between them. This CDR3 comprises 14 residues. Full variable domain (remainder filled in from reference TRBV29-1 and TRBJ1-5): SAVISQKPSRDICQRGTSLTIQCQVDSQVTMMFWYRQQPGQSLTLIATANQGSEATYESGFVIDKFPISRPNLTFSTLTVSNMSPEDSSIYLCSVEGAGTGQPQHFGDGTRLSIL.